This T cell receptor beta chain was profiled in a study of OX40 agonist ivuxolimab in advanced cancers. Study in general: Ivuxolimab, which is an agonistic anti-OX40 (CD134) antibody, was administered to the patients.

Germline-derived CDR1 and CDR2 are SGHTA and FQGNSA. Trimming cost V 3 bases and J 7 bases; bases outside gene matches: 9. The CDR3 covers 17 residues. Sampled blood was obtained at baseline, cycle 4 day 1, and cycle 7 day 1. TCRdb's copy holds only in-frame clones and misses some; the assay was immunoSEQ multiplex PCR. The sample has around 130,000 clones, 80% to 95% seen once. About this clone: What it binds is unknown.

Study results and limitations: Researchers did not determine the expanded peripheral T cells' antigen specificity. More expanded clones were seen, on average, in CD8+ T cells than in CD4+.

This chain links TRBV7-2 with TRBJ2-1; the match to TRBD2 covers 13 bases. Here the sequenced sample was CD4+ or CD8+ T cells sorted from blood, taken in a trial of the OX40 agonist ivuxolimab. This TCR derives from an adult with an advanced solid tumor such as melanoma, head and neck, liver or kidney cancer. The CDR3 region has the DNA TGTGCCAGCAGCTTCGCCTGGACTAGCGGGGGCAAGAATGAGCAGTTCTTC. Amino acid sequence: CASSFAWTSGGKNEQFF. Combining the CDR3 with reference TRBV7-2 and TRBJ2-1 gives the whole variable domain GAGVSQSPSNKVTEKGKDVELRCDPISGHTALYWYRQSLGQGLEFLIYFQGNSAPDKSGLPSDRFSAERTGGSVSTLTIQRTQQEDSAVYLCASSFAWTSGGKNEQFFGPGTRLTVL.